The subject of this entry is one T cell receptor beta chain. The data belong to a study of blood T cell repertoires in COVID-19. Original data processing: Amplified reference gene primers provided the basis for estimating nucleated cell counts. Only in-frame clones appear in the TCRdb table, and some are missing; sequencing was by immunoSEQ multiplex PCR. The DNA gave D and trimming, while V, J and clone size come from that table. The sample lists more than 85,000 clones; 85% to 90% were seen once. Germline-derived CDR1 and CDR2 are KGHSH and LQKENI. The CDR3 contains 15 residues. Trimming took 3 bases from V and 6 from J; bases not matched to a gene: 8.

The receptor's source is a woman aged 50 to 65 with acute or convalescent COVID-19. The V and J genes are TRBV18 and TRBJ2-3, with TRBD1 matching over 8 bases. The sample was peripheral blood. The CDR3 region is CASSPDREVADTQYF. The CDR3 bases are TGTGCCAGCTCACCGGACAGGGAGGTTGCGGATACGCAGTATTTT.